This TCR beta chain was identified in a study of radiotherapy plus CTLA-4 blockade in lung cancer. Trimming removed 6 bases at V and 1 base at J, with 13 bases between. Looked up from germline, CDR1 is SNHLY and CDR2 is FYNNEI. This CDR3 spans 14 amino acids. Profiled with immunoSEQ multiplex PCR; TCRdb holds only in-frame clones, not every one. The sample lists roughly 54,000 clones; 65% to 85% were seen once. The sequence came from a human donor with non-small cell lung cancer who had a partial response to radiotherapy plus ipilimumab. The chain has TRBV2 and TRBJ2-7; TRBD2 is a possible D gene (7 bases). Sequenced material: peripheral blood, taken from a patient treated with radiotherapy plus ipilimumab. The CDR3 sequence is CASRLGGASYEQYF. CDR3 coding DNA: TGTGCCAGCAGATTGGGGGGGGCATCCTACGAGCAGTACTTC.